This T cell receptor (beta chain) was captured in a study of CD8+CD57+ T cells in acquired aplastic anemia. Study-wide background: On average, sorted CD4+ and CD8+ cells gave approximately 3.5 ug of DNA. Study-level results: Patients and controls turned out to have roughly 31 CD8+ CDR3 sequences in common.

The V gene's germline CDR1 is SNHLY and CDR2 FYNNEI. V was clipped by 2 bases and J by 0 bases, with 10 bases between them. This CDR3 region has 15 residues. As for this clonotype: Its antigen remains unknown.

Both TCR beta VDJ combination and CDR3 sequence profiling were carried out. Genomic DNA was the template for this profiling. TCRdb called the reads again in MiXCR, with one record for every CDR3 protein. Of about 180,000 distinct CDR3 sequences in the sample, 48% were seen once. Individuals selected for sequencing had exhibited CD8+CD57+ cell expansion on flow cytometry. The diagnosis in all patients was severe acquired aplastic anemia. The sequence was collected from a human donor with aplastic anemia. Material for sequencing was sorted CD4+, CD8+, or CD8+CD57+ T cells (not recorded which) from PBMCs. This chain uses TRBV2 with TRBJ1-2; the D is unclear. CDR3 nucleotide sequence: TGTGCCAGCAGTGAATTCGGCGGCACTAACTATGGCTACACCTTC. Its translation: CASSEFGGTNYGYTF.